This T cell receptor (beta chain) was identified in a study of blood T cell repertoires in COVID-19. Looking at the study overall: Acute and convalescent COVID-19 samples came from the United States, Italy and Spain.

Clones were sequenced by immunoSEQ multiplex PCR, and TCRdb holds only the in-frame ones, with some missing. The sample yields about 280,000 clones, roughly 80% seen once. The source is a man aged 40-49 years who had been exposed to COVID-19. Specimen: PBMCs or T cells enriched from blood (not recorded which).

The CDR3 region is CASSQEVAGVTTGEQYF. As DNA, the CDR3 is TGCGCCAGCAGCCAAGAAGTTGCGGGAGTTACTACGGGAGAGCAGTACTTC. The chain links TRBV4-1 to TRBJ2-7; TRBD2 agrees at 7 bases. The CDR3 length is 17 residues. The V and J ends lost 0 bases and 7 bases, in that order; junction bases with no gene match: 15. Per the germline V gene, CDR1 is MGHRA and CDR2 is YSYEKL.